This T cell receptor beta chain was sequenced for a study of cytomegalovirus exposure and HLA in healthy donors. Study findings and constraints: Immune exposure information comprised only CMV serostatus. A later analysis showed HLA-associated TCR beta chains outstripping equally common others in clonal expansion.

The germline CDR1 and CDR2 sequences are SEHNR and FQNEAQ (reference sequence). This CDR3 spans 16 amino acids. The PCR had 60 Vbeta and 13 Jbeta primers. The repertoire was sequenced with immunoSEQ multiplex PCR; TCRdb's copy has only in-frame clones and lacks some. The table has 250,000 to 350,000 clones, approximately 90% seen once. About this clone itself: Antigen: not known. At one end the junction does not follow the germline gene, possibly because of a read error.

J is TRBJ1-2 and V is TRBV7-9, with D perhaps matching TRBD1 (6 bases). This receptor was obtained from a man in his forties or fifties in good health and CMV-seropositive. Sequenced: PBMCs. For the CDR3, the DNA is TGTTCCAGCAGCTTACGACGAGTGGACAGCTTCTATGGCTACACCTTC. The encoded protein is CSSSLRRVDSFYGYTF.